This T cell receptor beta chain was captured by sequencing in a study of vaccination and CD4 T cells after COVID-19. On the study more broadly: Mild disease affected roughly 9 convalescent patients and severe disease one, all SARS-CoV-2 positive by nasal swab PCR.

Sample treatment: approximately nine-day PBMC culture with coronavirus spike peptide pools or control peptides (ViraFEST assay). A note on this clonotype: Its specificity is not known.

With the Oncomine TCR Beta short-read assay, DNA from cultured CD4+ T cells was sequenced. Extraction of genomic DNA was performed on cultured CD4+ T cells. Each CDR3 protein gets one entry after TCRdb re-called the PCR reads with MiXCR. The table includes some 18,000 distinct CDR3 sequences, over 55% detected once. This sequence was found in a human donor who had recovered from COVID-19. The source material was CD4+ T cells from blood, cultured in vitro, sampled after SARS-CoV-2 vaccination.

CDR3 residues: CASSRDGEPEAFF. In DNA, the CDR3 is TGCGCCAGCAGCCGCGATGGGGAGCCTGAAGCTTTCTTT. The chain carries TRBV5-1 and TRBJ1-1, with D uncertain. The V gene's germline CDR1 is SGHRS and CDR2 YFSETQ. The germline V and J ends were trimmed by 4 bases and 6 bases, with 13 bases remaining between them. The CDR3 spans 13 residues. The complete variable domain, with remaining parts taken from reference TRBV5-1 and TRBJ1-1, reads KAGVTQTPRYLIKTRGQQVTLSCSPISGHRSVSWYQQTPGQGLQFLFEYFSETQRNKGNFPGRFSGRQFSNSRSEMNVSTLELGDSALYLCASSRDGEPEAFFGQGTRLTVV.